This section outlines one T cell receptor beta chain sequence together with its context. Clones were sequenced by immunoSEQ multiplex PCR, and TCRdb holds only the in-frame ones, with some missing. The data show more than 45,000 clones, nearly 95% seen once. This CDR3 has 12 residues. V dropped 7 bases and J dropped 0 bases, with 9 bases sitting between them. Germline loops: CDR1 SQVTM, CDR2 ANQGSEA. The data stem from a study of control samples from healthy donors and cancer patients. Specimen: PBMCs. This receptor was obtained from a woman aged 45-60 years with head and neck cancer. The V and J genes are TRBV29-1 and TRBJ1-1; D remains unclear. CDR3 in DNA: TGCAGCGCCGAGTTGGTGAACACTGAAGCTTTCTTT. As protein: CSAELVNTEAFF. Filled out from reference TRBV29-1 and TRBJ1-1, the complete variable domain reads SAVISQKPSRDICQRGTSLTIQCQVDSQVTMMFWYRQQPGQSLTLIATANQGSEATYESGFVIDKFPISRPNLTFSTLTVSNMSPEDSSIYLCSAELVNTEAFFGQGTRLTVV.